The 4 T cell receptor beta chains presented below share a single source sample, sequenced in a study of tumor and adjacent non-tumor tissue in lung cancer. RNA was extracted from bulk tissue without any cell sorting. The library came from three nested PCR rounds adapted from ARM-PCR protocols. TCRdb reprocessed the multiplex PCR reads via MiXCR and lists one record per CDR3 protein. The table includes about 80,000 distinct CDR3 sequences, roughly two thirds detected once. Sequenced: lung tumor tissue. The source is a woman aged 40 to 50 with non-small cell lung cancer.

For this clonotype: At one end the junction does not follow the germline gene, possibly because of a read error. The J gene is TRBJ1-5, the V gene TRBV12-3 or TRBV12-4, with TRBD1 as a possible D gene (6 bases). This CDR3 contains 15 residues. The CDR3 loop is CVSSLGRGAIQPQHF. The CDR3 coding sequence is TGTGTCAGCAGTTTAGGCCGGGGGGCGATTCAGCCCCAGCATTTT.

As regards this clonotype: An end of the junction differs from the germline gene, which may be a read error. The chain joins TRBV6-5 to TRBJ2-5; no clear D gene. The CDR3 sequence is 14 residues long. Germline values: CDR1 MNHEY, CDR2 SVGAGI. CDR3 amino acids: CASSYWGEQETQYF. CDR3 coding DNA: TGTGCCAGCAGTTACTGGGGTGAACAAGAGACCCAGTATTTC.

To note about this clonotype: An end of the junction differs from the germline gene, which may be a read error. V and J are TRBV11-1 and TRBJ2-2; D is perhaps TRBD1 or TRBD2 (5 bases each). Germline values: CDR1 SGHAT, CDR2 FQDESV (reference sequence). This CDR3 region has 14 residues. CDR3 sequence: CASSRDGYTRELFF. The CDR3 DNA sequence: TGTGCCAGCAGTCGGGACGGGTACACCAGGGAGCTGTTTTTT. Supplemented by reference TRBV11-1 and TRBJ2-2, the full variable domain reads EAEVAQSPRYKITEKSQAVAFWCDPISGHATLYWYRQILGQGPELLVQFQDESVVDDSQLPKDRFSAERLKGVDSTLKIQPAELGDSAMYLCASSRDGYTRELFFGEGSRLTVL.

For this clonotype: Likely a read error: the CDR3 ends without its conserved phenylalanine or tryptophan. This chain uses TRBV11-3 with TRBJ2-7; weak D call: TRBD2 (5 bases). Trimming took off 0 bases at V and 2 bases at J, with 8 bases between the two ends. The CDR3 contains 14 residues. Germline V CDR1 and CDR2: SGHNT, YENEEA. The CDR3 nucleotides are TGTGCCAGCAGCTTAGATACGGGAACCTACGAGCAGTACTTA. Translated: CASSLDTGTYEQYL.